The 32 T cell receptor beta chains below were found in one sample sequenced in a study of T cells after yellow fever vaccination. MiXCR, run by TCRdb on the 5' RACE reads, gives a single entry per CDR3 protein. The top ten hold around a sixth of the sample, which has some 600,000 distinct CDR3 sequences, about a sixth seen once. This material consisted of PBMCs, taken less than 6 days after the first yellow fever vaccination. These receptor sequences come from a man aged 18 to 30 who received the YFV17D yellow fever vaccine.

The chain joins TRBV6-2 or TRBV6-3 to TRBJ2-5, with D uncertain. The ends were cut back, 2 bases at V and 3 bases at J, with 7 bases in the middle. Germline CDR1 is MNHEY and CDR2 is SVGEGT. The CDR3 extends over 13 amino acids. The CDR3 here is CASSYRFEETQYF. The CDR3 DNA sequence: TGTGCCAGCAGTTACCGCTTTGAAGAGACCCAGTACTTC.

This clonotype was found a few times. The V and J genes are TRBV5-8 and TRBJ2-1; the match to TRBD2 covers 8 bases. Per the germline V gene, CDR1 is SGHTS and CDR2 is YDEGEE. The CDR3 runs to 15 residues. V lost 2 bases to trimming and J lost 2 bases; unmatched junction nucleotides: 3. The CDR3 DNA is TGTGCCAGCAGCTTTATAGCGGGGACCTACAATGAGCAGTTCTTC. Translating it yields CASSFIAGTYNEQFF.

This clonotype appeared a few times. The genes are TRBV12-3 or TRBV12-4 and TRBJ1-5; D is unclear. This CDR3 comprises 13 residues. The V gene lost 2 bases and the J gene lost 3 bases, with 5 bases spanning the gap. As DNA, the CDR3 is TGTGCCAGCAGTTTATCCAACAATCAGCCCCAGCATTTT. This encodes CASSLSNNQPQHF.

This clonotype was counted a few times. The junction and the germline gene differ at one end; a read error may be behind it. The chain recombines TRBV20-1 with TRBJ1-1; tentative D call: TRBD1 (5 bases). CDR1 DFQATT and CDR2 SNEGSKA come from the germline V gene (reference sequence). This CDR3 is built from 12 residues. The chain's CDR3 is CSAREQVTEAFF. The CDR3 coding sequence is TGCAGTGCTCGAGAACAGGTGACTGAAGCTTTCTTT.

This clonotype was found a few times. V usage is TRBV19 and J usage is TRBJ2-1, with D perhaps given as TRBD1 or TRBD2 (5 bases each). Germline V gives CDR1 LNHDA, CDR2 SQIVND (reference sequence). The CDR3 has 13 amino acids. V dropped 5 bases and J dropped 2 bases, with 7 bases sitting between them. The CDR3 sequence: CASSWGPYNEQFF. The CDR3, as DNA: TGTGCCAGTAGTTGGGGACCCTACAATGAGCAGTTCTTC.

J is TRBJ1-5 and V is TRBV6-2 or TRBV6-3; D is possibly TRBD1 (5 bases). Germline V lookup: CDR1 MNHEY, CDR2 SVGEGT. V lost 5 bases and J lost 5, with 19 bases in between. This CDR3 is 16 amino acids long. CDR3 nucleotide sequence: TGTGCCAGCAGTCGGCGATCTGCAGGGTGGGATCAGCCCCAGCATTTT. This translates into CASSRRSAGWDQPQHF.

This chain uses TRBV5-4 with TRBJ2-5; tentatively, D is TRBD1 or TRBD2 (7 bases each). CDR1 is SGHNT, CDR2 YYREEE, per germline (reference sequence). This CDR3 is built from 13 residues. V lost 7 bases to trimming and J lost 1 base, with 11 bases between them. In DNA, the CDR3 is TGTGCCAGCGGGGGGGACAGCCAAGAGACCCAGTACTTC. Its protein is CASGGDSQETQYF. Full variable domain (missing parts from reference TRBV5-4 and TRBJ2-5): ETGVTQSPTHLIKTRGQQVTLRCSSQSGHNTVSWYQQALGQGPQFIFQYYREEENGRGNFPPRFSGLQFPNYSSELNVNALELDDSALYLCASGGDSQETQYFGPGTRLLVL.

This clonotype was observed a few times. This chain connects TRBV6-5 to TRBJ2-3; the match to TRBD1 covers 7 bases. The CDR3 covers 15 residues. Germline lookup yields CDR1 MNHEY and CDR2 SVGAGI. V shed 4 bases and J 1 base; nucleotides not matched to a gene: 5. The CDR3 is CASSSGTGGTDTQYF. Written as DNA, the CDR3 is TGTGCCAGCAGTTCGGGAACAGGGGGCACAGATACGCAGTATTTT.

The CDR3 loop is CASSLNTLEQYF. The CDR3, as DNA: TGTGCCAGCAGCTTAAACACCCTCGAGCAGTACTTC. This chain links TRBV7-2 with TRBJ2-7, with unresolved D. CDR1 is SGHTA and CDR2 is FQGNSA in the germline V gene. The CDR3 is made up of 12 amino acids. The V gene lost 2 bases and the J gene lost 6 bases, with 8 bases spanning the gap.

The chain combines TRBV28 with TRBJ1-2; possible D gene TRBD1, 5 bases. From germline, CDR1 is MDHEN and CDR2 SYDVKM. The ends were cut back, 0 bases at V and 3 bases at J, with 11 bases in the middle. The CDR3 is 15 residues long. CDR3: CASSLWPGAYYGYTF. The CDR3 bases are TGTGCCAGCAGTTTATGGCCTGGGGCCTACTATGGCTACACCTTC.

The chain recombines TRBV6-1 with TRBJ2-1; maybe TRBD2 (5 bases). Germline CDR1 is MNHNS and CDR2 is SASEGT. The V and J ends lost 9 bases and 5 bases respectively, with 14 bases between them. CDR3 size: 13 residues. CDR3 in amino acids: CASRTARNNEQFF. The CDR3 nucleotides read TGTGCCAGTAGGACTGCCCGGAACAATGAGCAGTTCTTC.

This clonotype was counted only a few times. This chain joins TRBV30 and TRBJ1-1; perhaps TRBD1 as D (5 bases). Trimming removed 0 bases from V and 4 bases from J, with 9 bases in between. The CDR3 is made up of 13 amino acids. Germline-derived CDR1 and CDR2 are GTSNPN and SVGIG (reference sequence). The CDR3 coding sequence is TGTGCCTGGAGTGTACGGGGGACCACTGAAGCTTTCTTT. Its protein product is CAWSVRGTTEAFF.

The rearrangement uses TRBV5-1 and TRBJ2-1; TRBD2 aligns across 13 bases. The germline CDR1 and CDR2 sequences are SGHRS and YFSETQ. After removal of 2 bases from V and 9 bases from J, the junction contained 11 bases not matched to a gene. The CDR3 sequence is 17 residues long. Written as DNA, the CDR3 is TGCGCCAGCAGCTTTATTCCCGGGACTAGCGGGGCTGGTGAGCAGTTCTTC. Protein product: CASSFIPGTSGAGEQFF.

This clonotype was seen a handful of times. The rearrangement uses TRBV9 and TRBJ2-1, with a weak D call TRBD2 (6 bases). There are 15 residues in the CDR3. Germline-derived CDR1 and CDR2 are SGDLS and YYNGEE. V was trimmed by 0 bases and J by 0 bases, leaving 7 bases between them. CDR3 DNA: TGTGCCAGCAGCGTAGTCGGGGGCTCCTACAATGAGCAGTTCTTC. Its translation is CASSVVGGSYNEQFF.

This clonotype occurred many times. V gene TRBV10-3 combines with J gene TRBJ2-3, with no clear D. The CDR3 extends over 11 amino acids. Germline values: CDR1 ENHRY, CDR2 SYGVKD. Trimming shortened V by 8 bases and J by 3 bases, and 6 bases separated the two germline ends. Written as DNA, the CDR3 is TGTGCCATCGGTACGACAGATACGCAGTATTTT. This sequence encodes CAIGTTDTQYF.

In this sample, this clonotype turned up a few times. In DNA form, the CDR3 reads TGTGCCAGCAGGAAGTCAGGGTACTATGGCTACACCTTC. Translating gives CASRKSGYYGYTF. This chain links TRBV12-3 or TRBV12-4 with TRBJ1-2, with D possibly matching TRBD1 (5 bases). The CDR3 runs 13 residues. Trimming took off 6 bases at V and 3 bases at J, with 11 bases between the two ends.

This clonotype turned up a few times. The CDR3, as DNA: TGCGCCAGCAGCACGATTACAGGGACCGAGCAGTACTTC. This codes for CASSTITGTEQYF. V gene TRBV5-1 combines with J gene TRBJ2-7, with TRBD1 as a possible D gene (6 bases). Germline loops: CDR1 SGHRS, CDR2 YFSETQ. The CDR3 is made up of 13 amino acids. Between the trimmed V and J ends, which lost 4 bases and 6 bases, there was a span of 14 bases. Combining the CDR3 with reference TRBV5-1 and TRBJ2-7 gives the whole variable domain KAGVTQTPRYLIKTRGQQVTLSCSPISGHRSVSWYQQTPGQGLQFLFEYFSETQRNKGNFPGRFSGRQFSNSRSEMNVSTLELGDSALYLCASSTITGTEQYFGPGTRLTVT.

This clonotype came up once. The CDR3 loop reads CSASPGTGDSPLHF. The CDR3 DNA is TGCAGTGCTAGCCCCGGGACAGGGGACTCACCCCTCCACTTT. The chain employs TRBV20-1 and TRBJ1-6; 10 bases fit TRBD1. J gave up 10 bases and V 3 bases, and 6 bases lay outside the gene matches. Germline-derived CDR1 and CDR2 are DFQATT and SNEGSKA (reference sequence). There are 14 residues in the CDR3.

The table lists this clonotype with many counts. The chain couples TRBV4-1 to TRBJ2-1, with D hard to call. The germline V and J ends were trimmed by 1 base and 7 bases, with 20 bases remaining between them. The CDR3 covers 17 residues. The germline V gene encodes CDR1 MGHRA and CDR2 YSYEKL. CDR3 DNA: TGCGCCAGCAGCCAAGCCAACCTAGTGGCACTTGGAAATGAGCAGTTCTTC. Translated, it gives CASSQANLVALGNEQFF.

This clonotype was counted only a few times. The chain is built from TRBV7-2 and TRBJ1-4, with D perhaps TRBD1 (5 bases). The CDR3 covers 13 residues. The ends were cut back, 7 bases at V and 8 bases at J, with 14 bases in the middle. Germline CDR1 reads SGHTA; CDR2 reads FQGNSA. Written as DNA, the CDR3 is TGTGCCAGCACTGGTAGACAGATCGAAAAACTGTTTTTT. Protein: CASTGRQIEKLFF.

As for this clonotype: At one boundary the junction diverges from the germline segment, which might be a read error. This sequence joins TRBV5-6 and TRBJ2-1; 10 nucleotides agree with TRBD2. The germline V gene has CDR1 SGHDT and CDR2 YYEEEE. CDR3 length: 16 amino acids. CDR3: CASSTYPSGGVGEKFF. DNA of the CDR3: TGTGCCAGCAGCACCTACCCCAGCGGGGGGGTTGGTGAGAAGTTCTTC.

The V and J genes are TRBV4-1 and TRBJ2-6, with D maybe TRBD2 (5 bases). From germline, CDR1 is MGHRA and CDR2 YSYEKL. The CDR3 runs to 16 residues. V lost 0 bases and J 2 bases, leaving 8 bases between the germline ends. CDR3 sequence reads: CASSQDTGTGANVLTF. CDR3 nucleotide sequence: TGCGCCAGCAGCCAAGACACCGGGACTGGGGCCAACGTCCTGACTTTC.

This chain links TRBV6-5 with TRBJ1-1, with a weak D call TRBD1 (5 bases). V gave up 0 bases and J gave up 1 base, with 12 bases separating them. The CDR3 is 16 amino acids. Looked up from germline, CDR1 is MNHEY and CDR2 is SVGAGI. The CDR3 DNA is TGTGCCAGCAGTTACTCGAATCCAGGGAAGAACACTGAAGCTTTCTTT. This codes for CASSYSNPGKNTEAFF.

This rearrangement joins TRBV20-1 to TRBJ2-2; 9 nucleotides line up with TRBD2. This CDR3 comprises 16 residues. Germline lookup yields CDR1 DFQATT and CDR2 SNEGSKA (reference sequence). After removal of 3 bases from V and 4 bases from J, the junction contained 9 bases not matched to a gene. CDR3 sequence (DNA): TGCAGTGCTAGCGGCCCTAGCGGGGCGGGCACCGGGGAGCTGTTTTTT. It specifies CSASGPSGAGTGELFF.

This clonotype has ten or more counts. V gene TRBV25-1 combines with J gene TRBJ1-1; D unresolved. Germline assignment: CDR1 MGHDK and CDR2 SYGVNS. V shed 3 bases and J shed 1 base, with 3 bases lying between them. The CDR3 is 12 residues long. This CDR3 reads CASSEPNTEAFF. CDR3 nucleotide sequence: TGTGCCAGCAGTGAGCCGAACACTGAAGCTTTCTTT.

This clonotype was recorded a few times. The chain links TRBV27 to TRBJ1-6, with 8 bases that match TRBD1. J was trimmed by 2 bases and V by 5 bases; bases with no gene match: 2. CDR3 length: 15 amino acids. Germline CDR1 MNHEY, CDR2 SMNVEV (reference sequence). The CDR3 DNA sequence: TGTGCCAGCAGTCCAGGGGGCGCCTATAATTCACCCCTCCACTTT. As protein: CASSPGGAYNSPLHF.

The table lists this clonotype with many counts. This chain uses TRBV12-3 or TRBV12-4 with TRBJ2-7; D perhaps matches TRBD1 (6 bases). The CDR3 consists of 17 residues. Trimming took off 5 bases at V and 3 bases at J, with 23 bases between the two ends. In DNA form, the CDR3 reads TGTGCCAGCAGTCCCACAGGGACCTACGGGCTTTTCTACGAGCAGTACTTC. Its translation is CASSPTGTYGLFYEQYF.

A few counts support this clonotype. V is TRBV15 and J is TRBJ1-3; possible D gene TRBD1, 5 bases. Germline V gene data show CDR1 as LNHNV and CDR2 as YYDKDF (reference sequence). V lost 7 bases and J 0 bases, leaving 13 bases between the germline ends. This CDR3 has 15 amino acids. In DNA form, the CDR3 reads TGTGCCACCACCACTCGGGGCTCCTCTGGAAACACCATATATTTT. Translating gives CATTTRGSSGNTIYF.

V and J are TRBV25-1 and TRBJ2-7, with D perhaps TRBD1 or TRBD2 (5 bases each). Germline loops: CDR1 MGHDK, CDR2 SYGVNS. The CDR3 length is 11 residues. V gave up 10 bases and J gave up 0 bases, with 7 bases separating them. The CDR3 sequence is CAIGTSYEQYF. The DNA for the CDR3 is TGTGCCATCGGGACCTCCTACGAGCAGTACTTC.

This chain joins TRBV6-5 and TRBJ2-4; 9 positions match TRBD1. The CDR3 sequence is 15 residues long. With V trimmed by 0 bases and J by 8 bases, 5 bases remained unmatched. CDR1 is MNHEY and CDR2 is SVGAGI in the germline V gene. The CDR3 loop is CASSYSPGQGDIQYF. CDR3 nucleotides: TGTGCCAGCAGTTACTCACCGGGACAGGGAGACATTCAGTACTTC.

The chain links TRBV11-1 to TRBJ1-1, with 8 bases identical to TRBD1. The CDR3 is 18 residues long. With 5 bases clipped from V and 5 bases from J, the junction kept 19 bases outside the gene matches. The germline CDR1 and CDR2 sequences are SGHAT and FQDESV (reference sequence). In DNA form, the CDR3 reads TGTGCCAGCAGCGATTCCAGGGGGCTTGTGTCTTTAGGGACTGAAGCTTTCTTT. Protein sequence: CASSDSRGLVSLGTEAFF.

The J gene is TRBJ2-5, the V gene TRBV7-2; D might be TRBD1 (5 bases). The CDR3 is 14 residues long. Germline V gene sequence: CDR1 SGHTA, CDR2 FQGNSA. V was trimmed by 4 bases and J by 4 bases, leaving 13 bases between them. The DNA for the CDR3 is TGTGCCAGCAGCTCTTCGACAGACGGAGAGACCCAGTACTTC. Translated, it gives CASSSSTDGETQYF.